A selection of T cell receptor beta chains follows, all from one sample in a study of T cell responses to AZD1222 COVID-19 vaccine. Assay: immunoSEQ multiplex PCR; the TCRdb copy retains only in-frame clones and omits some. The sample records 150,000 or so clones, 88% being singletons. This specimen was peripheral blood, taken on day 0 of AZD1222 vaccination. These receptors all come from an adult in good health. Each CDR3 is given with its conserved first and last residue. Fields, in order: CDR3 length, D gene, clone size, J gene, V gene, CDR3 DNA, CDR3 protein. A D gene is named only where the DNA matches it firmly. Clone size is given for some rows only: seen once, a few or many times, or a class if the clone is expanded.

len: 15; d_gene: .; abundance: .; j_gene: TRBJ1-4; v_gene: TRBV6-1; CDR3nt: TGTGCCAGCAGTGAAGGGAGGGGTAAGGGTGAAAAACTGTTTTTT; CDR3aa: CASSEGRGKGEKLFF
len: 13; d_gene: .; abundance: .; j_gene: TRBJ1-3; v_gene: TRBV3-1/TRBV3-2; CDR3nt: TGTGCCAGCAGCCAATATCCTGGAAACACCATATATTTT; CDR3aa: CASSQYPGNTIYF
len: 15; d_gene: .; abundance: .; j_gene: TRBJ1-3; v_gene: TRBV5-1; CDR3nt: TGCGCCAGCAGCCCGGGGGGGAACTCTGGAAACACCATATATTTT; CDR3aa: CASSPGGNSGNTIYF
len: 16; d_gene: .; abundance: .; j_gene: TRBJ1-1; v_gene: TRBV18; CDR3nt: TGTGCCAGCTCTAACCAGAGAGGACGGAGGGCCTCTGAAGCTTTCTTT; CDR3aa: CASSNQRGRRASEAFF
len: 15; d_gene: TRBD2; abundance: .; j_gene: TRBJ2-5; v_gene: TRBV2; CDR3nt: TGTGCCAGCAGTGTGGAGCGGGGGGGCCGGGAGACCCAGTACTTC; CDR3aa: CASSVERGGRETQYF
len: 16; d_gene: .; abundance: .; j_gene: TRBJ1-3; v_gene: TRBV4-3; CDR3nt: TGCGCCAGCAGCCAAGATCTACACCTCTCTGGAAACACCATATATTTT; CDR3aa: CASSQDLHLSGNTIYF
len: 16; d_gene: .; abundance: .; j_gene: TRBJ1-2; v_gene: TRBV15; CDR3nt: TGTGCCACCAGCAGAGATTATGGTAGGGGAAGCCATGGCTACACCTTC; CDR3aa: CATSRDYGRGSHGYTF
len: 18; d_gene: .; abundance: .; j_gene: TRBJ1-1; v_gene: TRBV12-2; CDR3nt: TGTGCAAGTCGCTTAGTGGCCCGGCGACAGGGGAAGGCGGCTGAAGCTTTCTTT; CDR3aa: CASRLVARRQGKAAEAFF
len: 20; d_gene: TRBD2; abundance: once; j_gene: TRBJ2-1; v_gene: TRBV7-3; CDR3nt: TGTGCCAGCAGCTTAAAGGGGCCTAGCGGGGATTCATCCTCCTACAATGAGCAGTTCTTC; CDR3aa: CASSLKGPSGDSSSYNEQFF
len: 16; d_gene: .; abundance: .; j_gene: TRBJ2-3; v_gene: TRBV9; CDR3nt: TGTGCCAGCAGCGTAGAATGGGGAGGTGGCACAGATACGCAGTATTTT; CDR3aa: CASSVEWGGGTDTQYF
len: 16; d_gene: TRBD2; abundance: many; j_gene: TRBJ2-1; v_gene: TRBV6-4; CDR3nt: TGTGCCAGCAGTGACACGACTAGCGGGGATCACAATGAGCAGTTCTTC; CDR3aa: CASSDTTSGDHNEQFF
len: 15; d_gene: .; abundance: .; j_gene: TRBJ1-5; v_gene: TRBV6-5; CDR3nt: TGTGCCAGCAGTTACACCCGTGACGGGAATCAGCCCCAGCATTTT; CDR3aa: CASSYTRDGNQPQHF
len: 15; d_gene: .; abundance: .; j_gene: TRBJ1-5; v_gene: TRBV19; CDR3nt: TGTGCCAGTACCCCCGGGGGCGTCCAAGGTCAGCCCCAGCATTTT; CDR3aa: CASTPGGVQGQPQHF
len: 16; d_gene: TRBD1; abundance: .; j_gene: TRBJ1-6; v_gene: TRBV10-3; CDR3nt: TGTGCCATCAGTGGACAGGGGAAATCCTATAATTCACCCCTCCACTTT; CDR3aa: CAISGQGKSYNSPLHF
len: 11; d_gene: .; abundance: .; j_gene: TRBJ1-3; v_gene: TRBV30; CDR3nt: TGTGCCTGGAGTTACCCGGACACCATATATTTT; CDR3aa: CAWSYPDTIYF
len: 14; d_gene: TRBD1; abundance: .; j_gene: TRBJ1-5; v_gene: TRBV28; CDR3nt: TGTGCCAGCCGAAGTGACAGGGTAAATCAGCCCCAGCATTTT; CDR3aa: CASRSDRVNQPQHF
len: 15; d_gene: TRBD1; abundance: .; j_gene: TRBJ1-4; v_gene: TRBV4-2; CDR3nt: TGTGCCAGCAGCCTCCTGGGACAGGGAGATGAAAAACTGTTTTTT; CDR3aa: CASSLLGQGDEKLFF
len: 14; d_gene: TRBD2; abundance: .; j_gene: TRBJ2-1; v_gene: TRBV7-3; CDR3nt: TGTGCCAGCAGCTTTGGCGGGGGGTACAATGAGCAGTTCTTC; CDR3aa: CASSFGGGYNEQFF
len: 15; d_gene: .; abundance: .; j_gene: TRBJ2-2; v_gene: TRBV27; CDR3nt: TGTGCCAGCAGCCGCTACAGGGGAGGCACCGGGGAGCTGTTTTTT; CDR3aa: CASSRYRGGTGELFF
len: 20; d_gene: TRBD2; abundance: .; j_gene: TRBJ2-1; v_gene: TRBV6-2/TRBV6-3; CDR3nt: TGTGCCAGCAGTTACTCGATCGGTAGCGGGACAAGTAGCTCCTACAATGAGCAGTTCTTC; CDR3aa: CASSYSIGSGTSSSYNEQFF
len: 15; d_gene: TRBD2; abundance: once; j_gene: TRBJ2-1; v_gene: TRBV9; CDR3nt: TGTGCCAGCAGTCCGGGACTAGTAAATTACAATGAGCAGTTCTTC; CDR3aa: CASSPGLVNYNEQFF
len: 15; d_gene: TRBD1; abundance: .; j_gene: TRBJ1-1; v_gene: TRBV4-2; CDR3nt: TGTGCCAGCAGCCAGGGACAGGGGAAGGGGAACAGAGCTTTCTTT; CDR3aa: CASSQGQGKGNRAFF
len: 19; d_gene: TRBD2; abundance: .; j_gene: TRBJ2-1; v_gene: TRBV5-1; CDR3nt: TGCGCCAGCAGCTTGGGGCCCTCTATTAAGCGGGGGACTGTTGATGAGCAGTTCTTC; CDR3aa: CASSLGPSIKRGTVDEQFF
len: 15; d_gene: .; abundance: .; j_gene: TRBJ1-1; v_gene: TRBV9; CDR3nt: TGTGCCAGCAGCGGATATAAACAGGGGAACACTGAAGCTTTCTTT; CDR3aa: CASSGYKQGNTEAFF
len: 12; d_gene: .; abundance: .; j_gene: TRBJ2-7; v_gene: TRBV7-3; CDR3nt: TGTGCCAGCAGCTTCGCGGGGGCAGAGCAGTACTTC; CDR3aa: CASSFAGAEQYF
len: 14; d_gene: .; abundance: .; j_gene: TRBJ1-3; v_gene: TRBV5-1; CDR3nt: TGCGCCAGCAGCTTAGACAGCTCTGGAAACACCATATATTTT; CDR3aa: CASSLDSSGNTIYF
len: 12; d_gene: .; abundance: .; j_gene: TRBJ1-1; v_gene: TRBV3-1/TRBV3-2; CDR3nt: TGTGCCAGCAGCCAACGTACAGGGTGGGCTTTCTTT; CDR3aa: CASSQRTGWAFF
len: 14; d_gene: .; abundance: once; j_gene: TRBJ1-1; v_gene: TRBV9; CDR3nt: TGTGCCAGCAGCGTATCCCCCGCCGGCACTGAAGCTTTCTTT; CDR3aa: CASSVSPAGTEAFF
len: 15; d_gene: .; abundance: .; j_gene: TRBJ2-3; v_gene: TRBV14; CDR3nt: TGTGCCAGCAGCCCCCGGACCGACAGCACAGATACGCAGTATTTT; CDR3aa: CASSPRTDSTDTQYF
len: 15; d_gene: TRBD1; abundance: .; j_gene: TRBJ2-7; v_gene: TRBV4-2; CDR3nt: TGTGCCAGCAGCCAAGATTTCGCAGGGGGCTACGAGCAGTACTTC; CDR3aa: CASSQDFAGGYEQYF
len: 16; d_gene: .; abundance: .; j_gene: TRBJ1-5; v_gene: TRBV5-8; CDR3nt: TGTGCCAGCAGCTTGAGGGGATTAGGAAGCAATCAGCCCCAGCATTTT; CDR3aa: CASSLRGLGSNQPQHF
len: 13; d_gene: .; abundance: .; j_gene: TRBJ2-2; v_gene: TRBV2; CDR3nt: TGTGCCATTACTACCAGGGTGGCCGGGGAGCTGTTTTTT; CDR3aa: CAITTRVAGELFF
len: 13; d_gene: .; abundance: .; j_gene: TRBJ2-7; v_gene: TRBV9; CDR3nt: TGTGCCAGCAGTCTGGACGGCGGAACAGAGCAGTACTTC; CDR3aa: CASSLDGGTEQYF
len: 15; d_gene: TRBD1; abundance: .; j_gene: TRBJ2-7; v_gene: TRBV25-1; CDR3nt: TGTGCCAGCAGTGCTGACAGGGGCCGATCCTACGAGCAGTACTTC; CDR3aa: CASSADRGRSYEQYF
len: 16; d_gene: TRBD2; abundance: .; j_gene: TRBJ2-5; v_gene: TRBV27; CDR3nt: TGTGCCAGCAGAACTGATGGACTAGGGAGCTGGGAGACCCAGTACTTC; CDR3aa: CASRTDGLGSWETQYF
len: 15; d_gene: TRBD1; abundance: .; j_gene: TRBJ1-1; v_gene: TRBV19; CDR3nt: TGTGCCAGTAGCCCTAGACAGGGTACGGTCACTGAAGCTTTCTTT; CDR3aa: CASSPRQGTVTEAFF
len: 13; d_gene: .; abundance: .; j_gene: TRBJ1-5; v_gene: TRBV10-3; CDR3nt: TGTGCCATCGGACCGGGGGGCAATCAGCCCCAGCATTTT; CDR3aa: CAIGPGGNQPQHF
len: 17; d_gene: TRBD1; abundance: .; j_gene: TRBJ1-2; v_gene: TRBV28; CDR3nt: TGTGCCACGCCGAACCGGGACAGGGGATCGGCTAACTATGGCTACACCTTC; CDR3aa: CATPNRDRGSANYGYTF
len: 20; d_gene: .; abundance: .; j_gene: TRBJ1-1; v_gene: TRBV27; CDR3nt: TGTGCCAGCAGTTTATGGAGCATTAAGGGCCCAGGAGAAAGAAGCACTGAAGCTTTCTTT; CDR3aa: CASSLWSIKGPGERSTEAFF
len: 15; d_gene: .; abundance: .; j_gene: TRBJ1-1; v_gene: TRBV19; CDR3nt: TGTGCCAGTAGTCCTCTGGGGAGGGGAGGTACTGAAGCTTTCTTT; CDR3aa: CASSPLGRGGTEAFF
len: 15; d_gene: .; abundance: .; j_gene: TRBJ2-2; v_gene: TRBV5-4; CDR3nt: TGTGCCAGCAGCGGTCGAGCGGCGAACACCGGGGAGCTGTTTTTT; CDR3aa: CASSGRAANTGELFF
len: 14; d_gene: .; abundance: .; j_gene: TRBJ1-1; v_gene: TRBV6-2/TRBV6-3; CDR3nt: TGTGCCAGCAGTAAACCCCCCCGGACCGGTACCGCTTTCTTT; CDR3aa: CASSKPPRTGTAFF
len: 15; d_gene: TRBD1; abundance: .; j_gene: TRBJ2-2; v_gene: TRBV27; CDR3nt: TGTGCCAGCAGTTCACGACAGGGTCCCACCGGGGAGCTGTTTTTT; CDR3aa: CASSSRQGPTGELFF
len: 15; d_gene: .; abundance: .; j_gene: TRBJ1-2; v_gene: TRBV3-1/TRBV3-2; CDR3nt: TGTGCCAGCAGCAATATCGGGGGGGCTAACTATGGCTACACCTTC; CDR3aa: CASSNIGGANYGYTF
len: 16; d_gene: TRBD1; abundance: .; j_gene: TRBJ2-7; v_gene: TRBV6-5; CDR3nt: TGTGCCAGCAGTTACTCCTCGGGGACAGGGACCTACGAGCAGTACTTC; CDR3aa: CASSYSSGTGTYEQYF
len: 12; d_gene: .; abundance: .; j_gene: TRBJ2-5; v_gene: TRBV29-1; CDR3nt: TGCAGCGTTGAACAGTCCCAAGAGACCCAGTACTTC; CDR3aa: CSVEQSQETQYF